These T cell receptor beta chains were read from a single sample in a study of T-cell reconstitution after alpha-beta-depleted transplantation in children. A single record per CDR3 protein comes from TCRdb applying MiXCR to the PCR reads. The sample has 700,000 to 850,000 distinct CDR3 sequences; 15% to 20% are singletons. The source was PBMCs, mostly from graft donor cells, collected 360 days after TCRalphabeta/CD19-depleted stem cell transplant. The receptor set was obtained from a male patient younger than 18 who had a stem cell transplant for acute lymphoblastic leukemia, so the T cells may come from the graft donor. Both conserved end residues are part of each CDR3. D genes are given only for firm matches. Clone size is not always given. Where it is, it says once, few, many or a class for expanded clones.

d_gene	j_gene	v_gene	abundance	CDR3aa	CDR3nt
TRBD2	TRBJ2-5	TRBV7-2	many	CASSRLAGKETQYF	TGTGCCAGCAGCCGACTAGCGGGAAAAGAGACCCAGTACTTC
TRBD1	TRBJ2-1	TRBV5-1	few	CASSPSQGQGPTYNEQFF	TGCGCCAGCAGCCCTTCCCAGGGACAGGGGCCCACCTACAATGAGCAGTTCTTC
TRBD2	TRBJ2-1	TRBV4-1	many	CASSLLGGTRSHEQFF	TGCGCCAGCAGCCTTTTAGGAGGGACTAGATCCCATGAGCAGTTCTTC
NA	TRBJ2-7	TRBV2	few	CASIPTGTYEQYF	TGTGCCAGCATTCCTACAGGGACCTACGAGCAGTACTTC
NA	TRBJ2-1	TRBV13	many	CASSLRLVTYNEQFF	TGTGCCAGCAGCTTAAGACTAGTAACCTACAATGAGCAGTTCTTC
TRBD2	TRBJ2-5	TRBV5-5	NA	CASSLPGLAGQKTQYF	TGTGCCAGCAGCTTGCCGGGACTAGCGGGACAAAAGACCCAGTACTTC
TRBD2	TRBJ2-3	TRBV12-3/TRBV12-4	few	CASTPDSGRGDTQYF	TGTGCCAGCACCCCGGATAGCGGGAGAGGAGATACGCAGTATTTT
NA	TRBJ2-7	TRBV11-2	NA	CASSLVPAGPTYEQYF	TGTGCCAGCAGCTTAGTGCCGGCGGGACCGACCTACGAGCAGTACTTC
NA	TRBJ2-5	TRBV6-1	few	CASSEEAGLKTQYF	TGTGCCAGCAGTGAAGAGGCGGGACTGAAGACCCAGTACTTC
TRBD2	TRBJ2-1	TRBV20-1	NA	CSARRLGAGVGSSYDEQFF	TGCAGTGCTAGGCGCCTAGGGGCGGGAGTAGGAAGCTCCTACGATGAGCAGTTCTTC
TRBD1	TRBJ2-7	TRBV5-1	many	CASSANRGFSYEQYF	TGCGCCAGCAGCGCCAACAGGGGTTTTTCCTACGAGCAGTACTTC
NA	TRBJ2-3	TRBV12-3/TRBV12-4	few	CASSMTLLADTQYF	TGTGCCAGCAGTATGACCCTCCTGGCAGATACGCAGTATTTT
TRBD1	TRBJ2-2	TRBV11-2	few	CASSSTGRGAGELFF	TGTGCCAGCAGCTCGACAGGGCGTGGGGCCGGGGAGCTGTTTTTT
NA	TRBJ2-7	TRBV20-1	NA	CSAFVPSSYEQYF	TGCAGTGCTTTTGTCCCGAGCTCCTACGAGCAGTACTTC
NA	TRBJ2-7	TRBV6-5	NA	CASSYQGPASYEQYF	TGTGCCAGCAGTTACCAGGGACCAGCGTCCTACGAGCAGTACTTC
TRBD1	TRBJ1-1	TRBV5-1	many	CASRRGPRTEAFF	TGCGCCAGCAGAAGGGGGCCTAGAACTGAAGCTTTCTTT
TRBD2	TRBJ2-1	TRBV7-3	NA	CASSLTGLGNEQFF	TGTGCCAGCAGCTTAACGGGACTAGGTAATGAGCAGTTCTTC
NA	TRBJ2-1	TRBV5-1	few	CASSSGWGSRTLRGEQFF	TGCGCCAGCAGCTCTGGTTGGGGCTCTAGAACCCTTAGGGGTGAGCAGTTCTTC
NA	TRBJ2-3	TRBV12-3/TRBV12-4	few	CASSSREGTPLQYF	TGTGCCAGCAGTTCTCGGGAAGGGACTCCTCTGCAGTATTTT
NA	TRBJ1-2	TRBV12-3/TRBV12-4	NA	CASSGGQHNYGYTF	TGTGCCAGCAGTGGTGGGCAGCACAACTATGGCTACACCTTC
TRBD1	TRBJ2-7	TRBV4-1	NA	CASSFGTGEAYEQYF	TGCGCCAGCAGCTTCGGGACAGGGGAGGCCTACGAGCAGTACTTC
NA	TRBJ2-7	TRBV12-5	NA	CASGYRYEQYF	TGTGCTAGTGGTTATAGGTACGAGCAGTACTTC
TRBD2	TRBJ2-5	TRBV20-1	NA	CSASPGGPWETQYF	TGCAGTGCTAGCCCGGGAGGGCCGTGGGAGACCCAGTACTTC
NA	TRBJ2-7	TRBV5-1	many	CASSPLATYEQYF	TGCGCCAGCTCGCCTCTAGCGACCTACGAGCAGTACTTC
TRBD2	TRBJ2-2	TRBV20-1	NA	CSARAGAATGELFF	TGCAGTGCTAGGGCGGGAGCGGCCACCGGGGAGCTGTTTTTT
NA	TRBJ1-6	TRBV5-1	NA	CASTGSSSYNSPLHF	TGCGCCAGCACCGGATCCAGCTCCTATAATTCACCCCTCCACTTT
NA	TRBJ2-2	TRBV24-1	few	CATRAGWSGELFF	TGTGCCACCAGGGCAGGTTGGAGCGGGGAGCTGTTTTTT
NA	TRBJ2-5	TRBV18	NA	CASQDSRRALQETQYF	TGTGCCAGCCAAGATAGTAGGCGGGCCCTACAAGAGACCCAGTACTTC
NA	TRBJ2-5	TRBV12-1	few	CASSFWPGLPEVETQYF	TGTGCCAGCAGCTTTTGGCCCGGGCTCCCCGAGGTAGAGACCCAGTACTTC
NA	TRBJ2-1	TRBV4-1	few	CASSQSGPGAYNEQFF	TGCGCCAGCAGCCAGTCAGGTCCCGGGGCCTACAATGAGCAGTTCTTC
NA	TRBJ2-7	TRBV10-3	many	CAISDQAGIIYEQYF	TGTGCCATCAGTGATCAGGCGGGAATAATCTACGAGCAGTACTTC
NA	TRBJ2-7	TRBV12-3/TRBV12-4	few	CASSNSDSFYEQYF	TGTGCCAGCAGTAACTCCGACAGTTTTTACGAGCAGTACTTC
TRBD2	TRBJ2-2	TRBV9	NA	CASSVAGGYTGELFF	TGTGCCAGCAGCGTAGCGGGAGGTTACACCGGGGAGCTGTTTTTT
TRBD1	TRBJ2-1	TRBV29-1	few	CSVLGQGPPRWDEQFF	TGCAGCGTTCTGGGACAGGGTCCTCCCCGATGGGATGAGCAGTTCTTC
NA	TRBJ2-1	TRBV19	few	CASSIDRDRRDSNNEQFF	TGTGCCAGTAGTATAGATAGGGATCGGCGTGACTCCAACAATGAGCAGTTCTTC
NA	TRBJ2-5	TRBV29-1	NA	CSVEDPRRGQETQYF	TGCAGCGTTGAAGACCCCCGCCGGGGCCAAGAGACCCAGTACTTC
NA	TRBJ1-1	TRBV9	NA	CASSVAPGGEAFF	TGTGCCAGCAGCGTGGCCCCCGGAGGTGAAGCTTTCTTT
NA	TRBJ1-5	TRBV6-1	NA	CASSESGYSNQPQHF	TGTGCCAGCAGTGAAAGCGGGTATAGCAATCAGCCCCAGCATTTT
NA	TRBJ1-1	TRBV4-1	NA	CASSQHGQTNTEAFF	TGCGCCAGCAGCCAACACGGACAGACAAACACTGAAGCTTTCTTT
TRBD2	TRBJ2-3	TRBV9	NA	CASSGGLDSTDTQYF	TGTGCCAGCAGCGGGGGACTAGATAGCACAGATACGCAGTATTTT
NA	TRBJ1-4	TRBV14	few	CASSQGGPFPNEKLFF	TGTGCCAGCAGCCAAGGGGGGCCATTCCCCAATGAAAAACTGTTTTTT
NA	TRBJ1-4	TRBV18	NA	CASSPLGWDEKLFF	TGTGCCAGCTCACCACTAGGATGGGACGAAAAACTGTTTTTT
TRBD2	TRBJ2-1	TRBV6-5	NA	CASSSSQRLAALQFF	TGTGCCAGCAGTTCGAGCCAAAGACTAGCGGCCCTACAGTTCTTC
NA	TRBJ2-4	TRBV20-1	few	CSAPNRVDKNIQYF	TGCAGTGCTCCTAACAGGGTTGACAAAAACATTCAGTACTTC
NA	TRBJ2-5	TRBV6-5	few	CASSYGAVLQETQYF	TGTGCCAGCAGTTACGGGGCAGTTCTTCAAGAGACCCAGTACTTC
NA	TRBJ1-5	TRBV12-3/TRBV12-4	NA	CASTLSGLGNQPQHF	TGTGCCAGCACTCTAAGTGGGTTGGGCAATCAGCCCCAGCATTTT
NA	TRBJ2-5	TRBV20-1	few	CSASDGWGTQYF	TGCAGTGCTAGCGACGGCTGGGGGACCCAGTACTTC
TRBD2	TRBJ2-4	TRBV5-6	NA	CASSPGLAWAKNIQYF	TGTGCCAGCAGCCCGGGACTAGCGTGGGCCAAAAACATTCAGTACTTC
NA	TRBJ2-5	TRBV7-9	NA	CASTGMMETQYF	TGTGCCAGCACGGGGATGATGGAGACCCAGTACTTC
NA	TRBJ2-2	TRBV5-1	few	CASSLALPGTGELFF	TGCGCCAGCAGCTTGGCGCTACCGGGGACCGGGGAGCTGTTTTTT
NA	TRBJ2-5	TRBV21-1	many	CASSKVAGGQVQETQYF	TGTGCCAGCAGCAAAGTGGCTGGTGGACAGGTCCAAGAGACCCAGTACTTC
NA	TRBJ1-6	TRBV20-1	NA	CSARGGNSPLHF	TGCAGTGCTAGAGGGGGAAATTCACCCCTCCACTTT
TRBD2	TRBJ2-1	TRBV11-2	NA	CASSFGLAKTSGSYNEQFF	TGTGCCAGCAGCTTTGGACTAGCCAAAACATCGGGCTCCTACAATGAGCAGTTCTTC
NA	TRBJ1-5	TRBV6-2/TRBV6-3	few	CASSSLGSNQPQHF	TGTGCCAGCAGCTCGCTTGGGAGCAATCAGCCCCAGCATTTT